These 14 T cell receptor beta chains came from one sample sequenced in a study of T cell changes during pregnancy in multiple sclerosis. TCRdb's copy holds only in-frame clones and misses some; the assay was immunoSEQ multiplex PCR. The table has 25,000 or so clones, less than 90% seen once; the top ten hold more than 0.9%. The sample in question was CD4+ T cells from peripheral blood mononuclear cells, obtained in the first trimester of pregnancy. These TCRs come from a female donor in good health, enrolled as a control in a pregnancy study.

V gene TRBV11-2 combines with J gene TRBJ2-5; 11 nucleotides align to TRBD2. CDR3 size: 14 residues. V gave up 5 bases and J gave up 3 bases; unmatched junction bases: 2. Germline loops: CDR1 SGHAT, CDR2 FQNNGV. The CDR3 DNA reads TGTGCCAGCAGCCCGACTAGCGGGGAAGAGACCCAGTACTTC. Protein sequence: CASSPTSGEETQYF.

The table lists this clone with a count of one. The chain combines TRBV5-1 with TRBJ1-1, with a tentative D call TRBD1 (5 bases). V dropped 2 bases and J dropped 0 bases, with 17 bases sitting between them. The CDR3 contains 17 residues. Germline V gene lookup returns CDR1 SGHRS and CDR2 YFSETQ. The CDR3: CASSLQVRGSMNTEAFF. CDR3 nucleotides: TGCGCCAGCAGCTTACAGGTTAGGGGTAGTATGAACACTGAAGCTTTCTTT. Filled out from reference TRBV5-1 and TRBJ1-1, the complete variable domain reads KAGVTQTPRYLIKTRGQQVTLSCSPISGHRSVSWYQQTPGQGLQFLFEYFSETQRNKGNFPGRFSGRQFSNSRSEMNVSTLELGDSALYLCASSLQVRGSMNTEAFFGQGTRLTVV.

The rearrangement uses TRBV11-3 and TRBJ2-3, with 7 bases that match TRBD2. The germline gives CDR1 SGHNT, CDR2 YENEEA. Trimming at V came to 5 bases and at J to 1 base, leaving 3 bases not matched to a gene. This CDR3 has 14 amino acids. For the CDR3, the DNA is TGTGCCAGCAGCCATAGCGGGCGCACAGATACGCAGTATTTT. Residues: CASSHSGRTDTQYF.

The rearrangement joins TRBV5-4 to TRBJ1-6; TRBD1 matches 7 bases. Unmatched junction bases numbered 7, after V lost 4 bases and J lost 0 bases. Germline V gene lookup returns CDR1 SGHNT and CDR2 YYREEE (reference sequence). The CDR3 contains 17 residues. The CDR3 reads CASSPGTAGSYNSPLHF. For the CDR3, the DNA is TGTGCCAGCAGCCCCGGGACAGCCGGCTCCTATAATTCACCCCTCCACTTT.

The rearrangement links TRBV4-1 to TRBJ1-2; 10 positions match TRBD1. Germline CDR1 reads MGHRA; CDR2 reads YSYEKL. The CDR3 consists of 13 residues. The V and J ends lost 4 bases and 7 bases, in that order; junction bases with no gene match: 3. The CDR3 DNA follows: TGCGCCAGCAGCCGAGGACAGGGGGGTGGCTACACCTTC. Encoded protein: CASSRGQGGGYTF.

CDR3 sequence (DNA): TGTGCCAGCAGCTTGGCCGCGGGGAGTCTGAACACTGAAGCTTTCTTT. Translation gives CASSLAAGSLNTEAFF. The V call is TRBV5-4, the J call TRBJ1-1; D unresolved. This CDR3 contains 16 residues. The V gene lost 0 bases and the J gene lost 0 bases, with 12 bases spanning the gap. Germline-derived CDR1 and CDR2 are SGHNT and YYREEE (reference sequence).

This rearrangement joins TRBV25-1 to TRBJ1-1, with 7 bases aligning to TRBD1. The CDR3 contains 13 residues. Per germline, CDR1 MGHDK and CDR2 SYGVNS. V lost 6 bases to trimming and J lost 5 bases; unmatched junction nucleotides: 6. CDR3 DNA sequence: TGTGCCAGCAGGACAGGGATATGGACTGAAGCTTTCTTT. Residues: CASRTGIWTEAFF.

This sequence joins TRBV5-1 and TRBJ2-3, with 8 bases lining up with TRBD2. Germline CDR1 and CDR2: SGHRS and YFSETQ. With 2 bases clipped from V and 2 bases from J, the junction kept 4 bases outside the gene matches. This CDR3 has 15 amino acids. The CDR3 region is CASSFGRGDTDTQYF. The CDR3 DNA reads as TGCGCCAGCAGCTTTGGGCGGGGGGACACAGATACGCAGTATTTT.

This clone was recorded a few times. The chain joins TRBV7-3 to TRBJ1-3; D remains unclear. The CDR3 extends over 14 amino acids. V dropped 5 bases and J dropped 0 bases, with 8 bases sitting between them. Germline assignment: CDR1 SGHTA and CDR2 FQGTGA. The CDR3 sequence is CASSLGSSGNTIYF. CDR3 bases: TGTGCCAGCAGCCTAGGGAGCTCTGGAAACACCATATATTTT.

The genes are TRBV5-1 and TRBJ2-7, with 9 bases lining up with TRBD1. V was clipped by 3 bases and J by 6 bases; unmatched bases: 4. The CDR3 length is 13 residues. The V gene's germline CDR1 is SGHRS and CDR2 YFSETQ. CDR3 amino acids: CASSWDRDSEQYF. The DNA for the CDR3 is TGCGCCAGCAGCTGGGACAGGGACTCCGAGCAGTACTTC.

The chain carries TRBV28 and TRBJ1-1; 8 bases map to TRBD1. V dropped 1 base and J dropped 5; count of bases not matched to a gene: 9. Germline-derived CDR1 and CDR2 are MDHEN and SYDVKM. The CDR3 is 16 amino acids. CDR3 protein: CASSLSGGRSRTEAFF. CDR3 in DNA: TGTGCCAGCAGTTTATCAGGGGGCCGTTCGAGAACTGAAGCTTTCTTT.

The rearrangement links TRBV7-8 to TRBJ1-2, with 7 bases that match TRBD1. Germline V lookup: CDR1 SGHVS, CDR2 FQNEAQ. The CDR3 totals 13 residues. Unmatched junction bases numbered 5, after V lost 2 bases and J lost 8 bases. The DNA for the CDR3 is TGTGCCAGCAGCTTAAACAGGGGAGGCGGCTACACCTTC. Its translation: CASSLNRGGGYTF. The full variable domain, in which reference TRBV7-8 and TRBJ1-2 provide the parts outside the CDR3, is GAGVSQSPRYKVAKRGQDVALRCDPISGHVSLFWYQQALGQGPEFLTYFQNEAQLDKSGLPSDRFFAERPEGSVSTLKIQRTQQEDSAVYLCASSLNRGGGYTFGSGTRLTVV.

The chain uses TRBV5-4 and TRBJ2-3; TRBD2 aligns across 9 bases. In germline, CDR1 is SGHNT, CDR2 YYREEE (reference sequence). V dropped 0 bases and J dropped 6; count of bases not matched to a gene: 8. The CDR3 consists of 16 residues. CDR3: CASSLGQRGATDTQYF. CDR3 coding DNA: TGTGCCAGCAGCTTGGGGCAGCGGGGGGCCACCGATACGCAGTATTTT.

DNA of the CDR3: TGCGCCAGCAGCCCGGGGACTAGCGGACCCACAGATACGCAGTATTTT. Protein: CASSPGTSGPTDTQYF. This chain connects TRBV5-1 to TRBJ2-3; 11 bases agree with TRBD2. Germline loops: CDR1 SGHRS, CDR2 YFSETQ. The CDR3 length is 16 residues. V shed 4 bases, J shed 2 bases, and the junction held 6 bases outside the gene matches.